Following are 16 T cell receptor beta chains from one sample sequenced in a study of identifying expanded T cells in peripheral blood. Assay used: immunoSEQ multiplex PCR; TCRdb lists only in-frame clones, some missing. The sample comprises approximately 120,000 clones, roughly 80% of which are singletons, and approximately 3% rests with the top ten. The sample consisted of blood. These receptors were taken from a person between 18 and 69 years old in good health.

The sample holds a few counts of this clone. The CDR3 DNA reads TGTGCCAGCTCACTTACCGGGTCGCTCTACAATGAGCAGTTCTTC. This codes for CASSLTGSLYNEQFF. The chain joins TRBV18 to TRBJ2-1, with D hard to call. The V gene lost 4 bases and the J gene lost 3 bases, with 13 bases spanning the gap. Germline V CDR1 and CDR2: KGHSH, LQKENI. The length of the CDR3 is 15 residues.

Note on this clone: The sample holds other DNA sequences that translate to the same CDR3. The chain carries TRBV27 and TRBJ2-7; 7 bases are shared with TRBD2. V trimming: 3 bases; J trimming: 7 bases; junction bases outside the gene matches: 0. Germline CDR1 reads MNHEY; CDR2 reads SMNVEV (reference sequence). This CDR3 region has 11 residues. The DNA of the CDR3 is TGTGCCAGCAGTTTCGGGGGGGAGCAGTACTTC. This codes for CASSFGGEQYF.

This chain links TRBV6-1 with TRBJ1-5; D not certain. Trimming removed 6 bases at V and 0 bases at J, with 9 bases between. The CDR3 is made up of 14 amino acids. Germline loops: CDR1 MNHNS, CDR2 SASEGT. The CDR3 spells CASRRTDSNQPQHF. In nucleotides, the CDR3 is TGTGCCAGCAGGAGGACGGATAGCAATCAGCCCCAGCATTTT.

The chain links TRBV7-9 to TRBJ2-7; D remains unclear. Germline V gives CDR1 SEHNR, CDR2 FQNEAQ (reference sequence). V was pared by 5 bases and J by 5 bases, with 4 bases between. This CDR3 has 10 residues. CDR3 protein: CASSPHEQYF. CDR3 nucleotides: TGTGCCAGCAGCCCCCACGAGCAGTACTTC.

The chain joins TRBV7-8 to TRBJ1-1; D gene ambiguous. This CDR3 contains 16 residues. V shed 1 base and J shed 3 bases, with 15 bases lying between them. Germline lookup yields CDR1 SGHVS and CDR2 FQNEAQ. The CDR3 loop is CASSLGSLGRDTEAFF. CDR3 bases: TGTGCCAGCAGCTTAGGCTCGCTGGGGAGGGACACTGAAGCTTTCTTT.

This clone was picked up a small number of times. The CDR3 region has the DNA TGTGCCAGCTCACCGAACTATGGCTACACCTTC. Encoded protein: CASSPNYGYTF. This rearrangement joins TRBV18 to TRBJ1-2; D is undetermined. The CDR3 totals 11 residues. Trimming left V 3 bases short and J 2 bases short, with 1 base between. Germline CDR1 reads KGHSH; CDR2 reads LQKENI.

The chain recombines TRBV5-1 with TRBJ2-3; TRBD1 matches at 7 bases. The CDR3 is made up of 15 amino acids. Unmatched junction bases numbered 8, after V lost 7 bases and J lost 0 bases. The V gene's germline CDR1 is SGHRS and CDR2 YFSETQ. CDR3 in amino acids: CASRRDSSSTDTQYF. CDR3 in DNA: TGCGCCAGCCGAAGGGACAGCTCTAGCACAGATACGCAGTATTTT.

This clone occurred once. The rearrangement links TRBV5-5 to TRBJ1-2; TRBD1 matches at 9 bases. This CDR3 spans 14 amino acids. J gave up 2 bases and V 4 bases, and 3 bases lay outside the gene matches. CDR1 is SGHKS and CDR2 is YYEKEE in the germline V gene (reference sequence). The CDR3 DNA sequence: TGTGCCAGCAGCCCGGACAGGGGAAACTATGGCTACACCTTC. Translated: CASSPDRGNYGYTF.

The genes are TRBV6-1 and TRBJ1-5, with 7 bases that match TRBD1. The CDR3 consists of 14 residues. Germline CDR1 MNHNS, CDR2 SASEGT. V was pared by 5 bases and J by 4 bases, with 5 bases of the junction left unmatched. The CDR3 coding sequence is TGTGCCAGCAGTTCAGGGGGGTTTAATCAGCCCCAGCATTTT. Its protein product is CASSSGGFNQPQHF.

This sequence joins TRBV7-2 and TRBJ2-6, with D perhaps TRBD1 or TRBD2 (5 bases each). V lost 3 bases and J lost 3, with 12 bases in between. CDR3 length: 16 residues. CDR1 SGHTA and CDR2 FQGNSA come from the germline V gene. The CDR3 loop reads CASSLPGASGANVLTF. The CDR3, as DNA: TGTGCCAGCAGCTTGCCCGGGGCGAGTGGGGCCAACGTCCTGACTTTC.

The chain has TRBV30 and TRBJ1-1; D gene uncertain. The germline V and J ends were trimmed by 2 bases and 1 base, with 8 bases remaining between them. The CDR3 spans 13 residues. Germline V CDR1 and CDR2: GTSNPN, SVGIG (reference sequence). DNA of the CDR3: TGTGCCTGGAGTCCCCGCGGGAACACTGAAGCTTTCTTT. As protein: CAWSPRGNTEAFF.

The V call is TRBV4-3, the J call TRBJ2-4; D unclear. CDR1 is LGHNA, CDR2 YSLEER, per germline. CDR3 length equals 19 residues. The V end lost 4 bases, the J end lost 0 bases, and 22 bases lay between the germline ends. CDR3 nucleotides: TGCGCCAGCAGCCCCGCATTAGGGCGGCAGGTTCTAGCCAAAAACATTCAGTACTTC. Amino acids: CASSPALGRQVLAKNIQYF.

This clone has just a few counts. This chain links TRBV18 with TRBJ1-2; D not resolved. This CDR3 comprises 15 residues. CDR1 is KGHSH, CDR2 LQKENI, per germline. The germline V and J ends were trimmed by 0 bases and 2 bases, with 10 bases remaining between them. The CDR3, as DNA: TGTGCCAGCTCACCACCCTCCGGTTTCAACTATGGCTACACCTTC. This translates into CASSPPSGFNYGYTF.

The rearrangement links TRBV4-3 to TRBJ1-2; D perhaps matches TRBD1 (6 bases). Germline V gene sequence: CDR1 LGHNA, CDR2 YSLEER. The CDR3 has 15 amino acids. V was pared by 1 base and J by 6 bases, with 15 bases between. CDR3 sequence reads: CASSQGPGHVDGYTF. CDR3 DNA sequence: TGCGCCAGCAGCCAAGGTCCGGGACATGTCGATGGCTACACCTTC.

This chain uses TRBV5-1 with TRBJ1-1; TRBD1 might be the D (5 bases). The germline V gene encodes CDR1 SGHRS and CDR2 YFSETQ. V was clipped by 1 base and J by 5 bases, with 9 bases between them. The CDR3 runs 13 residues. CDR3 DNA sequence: TGCGCCAGCAGCTTGCAGGGTTGGACTGAAGCTTTCTTT. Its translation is CASSLQGWTEAFF. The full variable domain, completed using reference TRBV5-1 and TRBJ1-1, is KAGVTQTPRYLIKTRGQQVTLSCSPISGHRSVSWYQQTPGQGLQFLFEYFSETQRNKGNFPGRFSGRQFSNSRSEMNVSTLELGDSALYLCASSLQGWTEAFFGQGTRLTVV.

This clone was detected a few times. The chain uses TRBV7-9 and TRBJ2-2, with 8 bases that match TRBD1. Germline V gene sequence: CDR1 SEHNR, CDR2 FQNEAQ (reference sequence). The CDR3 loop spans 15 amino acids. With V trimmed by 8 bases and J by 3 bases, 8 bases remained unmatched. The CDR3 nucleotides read TGTGCCAGCCGAGACTGGACAGGGTACACCGGGGAGCTGTTTTTT. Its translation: CASRDWTGYTGELFF. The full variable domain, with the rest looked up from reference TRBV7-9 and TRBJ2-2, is DTGVSQNPRHKITKRGQNVTFRCDPISEHNRLYWYRQTLGQGPEFLTYFQNEAQLEKSRLLSDRFSAERPKGSFSTLEIQRTEQGDSAMYLCASRDWTGYTGELFFGEGSRLTVL.